Shown below are 23 T cell receptor beta chains from a single sample sequenced in a study of blood T cell repertoires in COVID-19. Profiled with immunoSEQ multiplex PCR; TCRdb holds only in-frame clones, not every one. The table includes more than 350,000 clones, around nine tenths detected once. Input material: PBMCs or T cells enriched from blood (not recorded which). Receptor source: a woman between 45 and 60 years old who had recovered from COVID-19.

V and J are TRBV30 and TRBJ1-2; D possibly corresponds to TRBD1 (5 bases). Germline CDR1 GTSNPN, CDR2 SVGIG (reference sequence). Trimming took 1 base from V and 5 from J, leaving 14 bases between them. This CDR3 has 14 residues. This CDR3 is CAWSGAGQEYGYTF. In nucleotides, the CDR3 is TGTGCCTGGAGTGGGGCAGGGCAGGAGTATGGCTACACCTTC.

The genes are TRBV3-1 (or the pseudogene TRBV3-2) and TRBJ2-6, with 7 positions matching TRBD1. J was trimmed by 2 bases and V by 5 bases; bases with no gene match: 6. Germline V gene lookup returns CDR1 LGHDT and CDR2 YNNKEL (reference sequence). CDR3 size: 16 residues. CDR3 protein: CASSTLTGAGANVLTF. Written as DNA, the CDR3 is TGTGCCAGCAGCACTCTAACAGGGGCTGGGGCCAACGTCCTGACTTTC.

Here the CDR3 DNA reads TGCGCCAGCAGCTTATTAAGGACAGGGCCAACCGCCACAGATACGCAGTATTTT. Its protein is CASSLLRTGPTATDTQYF. V is TRBV5-1 and J is TRBJ2-3, with 8 bases identical to TRBD1. This CDR3 has 18 residues. J lost 2 bases, V lost 2 bases, and 13 bases had no gene match. Germline V gene sequence: CDR1 SGHRS, CDR2 YFSETQ.

CDR3 region: CASSSPRGGLQNNEQFF. CDR3 DNA: TGTGCCAGCAGTTCCCCGCGGGGGGGCCTCCAAAACAATGAGCAGTTCTTC. The J gene is TRBJ2-1, the V gene TRBV27; 9 bases are a match to TRBD2. The trim removed 4 bases at V and 5 bases at J, leaving 12 bases unmatched. Germline CDR1 and CDR2: MNHEY and SMNVEV (reference sequence). This CDR3 contains 17 residues.

The chain recombines TRBV21-1 with TRBJ2-1; the table's D call, TRBD1, has no DNA check behind it. TRBV21-1 is listed as a pseudogene. CDR3 length: 15 amino acids. The CDR3 DNA reads as TGTGCCAGCATACTGCGGGACAGAACTTACAATGAGCAGTTCTTC. As protein: CASILRDRTYNEQFF.

The J gene is TRBJ2-2, the V gene TRBV7-2; TRBD2 aligns across 9 bases. Germline loops: CDR1 SGHTA, CDR2 FQGNSA. CDR3 length equals 16 residues. J was trimmed by 6 bases and V by 4 bases; bases with no gene match: 9. CDR3 nucleotides: TGTGCCAGCAGCTCCAGCGGGGGGTTGGCGGCCGGGGAGCTGTTTTTT. Encoded protein: CASSSSGGLAAGELFF.

This rearrangement joins TRBV6-2 or TRBV6-3 to TRBJ2-3; D possibly corresponds to TRBD2 (5 bases). Germline V gives CDR1 MNHEY, CDR2 SVGEGT. The CDR3 has 16 amino acids. Trimming left V 6 bases short and J 2 bases short, with 18 bases between. CDR3 nucleotides: TGTGCCAGCAGCTCAACCGCGGGCGGGCCCACAGATACGCAGTATTTT. As protein: CASSSTAGGPTDTQYF.

This clone showed up just a few times. V and J are TRBV4-2 and TRBJ2-2; 10 positions match TRBD1. The junction had 6 bases not matched to a gene; V was cut back by 4 bases and J by 4 bases. The length of the CDR3 is 16 residues. Germline lookup yields CDR1 LGHNA and CDR2 YNFKEQ. This CDR3 is CASSRGGQGITGELFF. The DNA of the CDR3 is TGTGCCAGCAGCCGAGGGGGACAGGGGATCACCGGGGAGCTGTTTTTT.

The rearrangement joins TRBV11-3 to TRBJ2-2, with a tentative D call TRBD1 (6 bases). V was shortened by 5 bases and J by 6 bases, with 19 bases between the two germline ends. The CDR3 contains 16 residues. From germline, CDR1 is SGHNT and CDR2 YENEEA. The CDR3 DNA is TGTGCCAGCAGCCAAAATCCTACAGGGTCGGCCGGGGAGCTGTTTTTT. Amino acid sequence: CASSQNPTGSAGELFF. Complete variable domain (other parts from reference TRBV11-3 and TRBJ2-2): EAGVVQSPRYKIIEKKQPVAFWCNPISGHNTLYWYLQNLGQGPELLIRYENEEAVDDSQLPKDRFSAERLKGVDSTLKIQPAELGDSAVYLCASSQNPTGSAGELFFGEGSRLTVL.

V is TRBV4-2 and J is TRBJ1-6; 7 positions agree with TRBD1. CDR3 length: 18 amino acids. Germline trimming cut 2 bases from V and 2 bases from J; bases unmatched to any gene: 9. The germline gives CDR1 LGHNA, CDR2 YNFKEQ. CDR3 in amino acids: CASSQQGGTGAYNSPLHF. CDR3 DNA: TGTGCCAGCAGCCAACAAGGGGGTACAGGGGCCTATAATTCACCCCTCCACTTT.

The chain carries TRBV2 and TRBJ2-3; a weak D match, TRBD2 (6 bases). The V gene lost 3 bases and the J gene lost 14 bases, with 21 bases spanning the gap. Germline V gene data show CDR1 as SNHLY and CDR2 as FYNNEI. The CDR3 spans 14 residues. CDR3 bases: TGTGCCAGCAGTGAGTCCGGGTTAGCGGTGGGTAGGTATTTT. The encoded protein is CASSESGLAVGRYF.

This chain uses TRBV19 with TRBJ1-1, with D possibly TRBD1 on 6 matching bases. Germline V gene lookup returns CDR1 LNHDA and CDR2 SQIVND (reference sequence). Deletions cut 3 bases from V and 0 bases from J, with 14 bases between. The CDR3 spans 16 residues. CDR3 bases: TGTGCCAGTAGTATTATGGCAGGGGTGATGAACACTGAAGCTTTCTTT. Its protein is CASSIMAGVMNTEAFF.

V gene TRBV25-1 combines with J gene TRBJ1-3; TRBD1 matches at 8 bases. CDR1 and CDR2 from the germline V gene are MGHDK and SYGVNS. The CDR3 consists of 15 residues. Trimming took 4 bases from V and 4 from J; bases not matched to a gene: 6. The CDR3 coding sequence is TGTGCCAGCAGTGCGGACAGGGCCATCGGAAACACCATATATTTT. Its protein is CASSADRAIGNTIYF.

V and J are TRBV5-4 and TRBJ2-5, with TRBD2 matching over 9 bases. The germline CDR1 and CDR2 sequences are SGHNT and YYREEE (reference sequence). The V and J ends lost 0 bases and 5 bases, in that order; junction bases with no gene match: 8. This CDR3 contains 16 residues. The CDR3 DNA reads TGTGCCAGCAGCTTGGCCCTCGGGACTAGCCAGGAGACCCAGTACTTC. It yields the protein CASSLALGTSQETQYF.

The chain employs TRBV30 and TRBJ1-3; D gene ambiguous. Trimming shortened V by 1 base and J by 3 bases, and 4 bases separated the two germline ends. From germline, CDR1 is GTSNPN and CDR2 SVGIG (reference sequence). The CDR3 spans 12 residues. In DNA, the CDR3 is TGTGCCTGGAGTGACAGTGGAAACACCATATATTTT. Protein product: CAWSDSGNTIYF.

This sequence joins TRBV7-2 and TRBJ1-5, with TRBD1 as a possible D gene (6 bases). The ends were cut back, 4 bases at V and 5 bases at J, with 12 bases in the middle. The CDR3 has 14 amino acids. CDR1 is SGHTA, CDR2 FQGNSA, per germline. The CDR3 sequence: CASSYTGSDQPQHF. In DNA form, the CDR3 reads TGTGCCAGCAGCTATACAGGGTCGGATCAGCCCCAGCATTTT.

CDR3: CASSGGVTQYF. Written as DNA, the CDR3 is TGTGCCAGCAGTGGCGGAGTTACGCAGTATTTT. This chain joins TRBV7-3 and TRBJ2-3, with D uncertain. Trimming pared 6 bases from V and 8 bases from J, leaving 9 bases between. The CDR3 covers 11 residues. Germline CDR1 is SGHTA and CDR2 is FQGTGA.

This clone was counted once. V gene TRBV29-1 combines with J gene TRBJ1-5; D remains ambiguous. CDR1 and CDR2 (germline): SQVTM, ANQGSEA. The length of the CDR3 is 12 residues. Trimming stripped 4 bases from V and 1 base from J, with 5 bases between. The CDR3 DNA is TGCAGCGTTGCAGGAAGCAATCAGCCCCAGCATTTT. It is translated as CSVAGSNQPQHF.

The V call is TRBV19, the J call TRBJ2-3; 7 bases map to TRBD1. This CDR3 comprises 16 residues. Germline CDR1 LNHDA, CDR2 SQIVND (reference sequence). J lost 2 bases, V lost 7 bases, and 12 bases had no gene match. The CDR3 protein is CASKYPTGNFTDTQYF. The CDR3 DNA reads TGTGCCAGTAAGTACCCGACAGGGAATTTCACAGATACGCAGTATTTT.

The genes are TRBV5-1 and TRBJ2-2, with 7 nucleotides matching TRBD1. The junction had 0 bases not matched to a gene; V was cut back by 4 bases and J by 0 bases. This CDR3 region has 14 residues. Germline CDR1 and CDR2: SGHRS and YFSETQ. CDR3 DNA sequence: TGCGCCAGCAGCGACAGGGCGAACACCGGGGAGCTGTTTTTT. Protein sequence: CASSDRANTGELFF.

The chain employs TRBV6-5 and TRBJ2-3, with D possibly TRBD2 on 7 matching bases. V dropped 10 bases and J dropped 10 bases, with 15 bases sitting between them. CDR1 is MNHEY and CDR2 is SVGAGI in the germline V gene. The CDR3 is 11 amino acids. The chain's CDR3 is CATWGGVAQYF. The CDR3 coding sequence is TGTGCCACCTGGGGGGGCGTTGCGCAGTATTTT.

The chain recombines TRBV5-1 with TRBJ2-1; a possible D gene is TRBD2 (6 bases). The V and J ends lost 0 bases and 0 bases respectively, with 10 bases between them. The CDR3 loop spans 16 amino acids. The V gene's germline CDR1 is SGHRS and CDR2 YFSETQ. CDR3 amino acids: CASSLAAGSSYNEQFF. DNA of the CDR3: TGCGCCAGCAGCTTGGCTGCCGGGAGCTCCTACAATGAGCAGTTCTTC.

This clone was seen only a few times. The chain carries TRBV5-1 and TRBJ1-1; TRBD1 matches at 10 bases. V was clipped by 4 bases and J by 7 bases; unmatched bases: 4. Germline V gene data show CDR1 as SGHRS and CDR2 as YFSETQ. The CDR3 has 13 amino acids. The CDR3 loop reads CASSTDRGVEAFF. The CDR3, as DNA: TGCGCCAGCAGCACGGACAGGGGGGTTGAAGCTTTCTTT.